Following are 26 T cell receptor beta chains from one sample sequenced in a study of blood T cell repertoires in COVID-19. Produced via immunoSEQ multiplex PCR; TCRdb's table is partial and in-frame only. This sample yields hundreds of thousands of clones, of which 75% to 90% are seen a single time; roughly a tenth belongs to the top ten. The sequenced material came from peripheral blood. Receptor source: a woman in her 70s with COVID-19, enrolled during active disease.

The V and J genes are TRBV27 and TRBJ1-5, with unresolved D. Trimming shortened V by 4 bases and J by 0 bases, and 7 bases separated the two germline ends. The CDR3 loop spans 14 amino acids. CDR1 MNHEY and CDR2 SMNVEV come from the germline V gene (reference sequence). The DNA for the CDR3 is TGTGCCAGCAGTTGGAGTCATAGCAATCAGCCCCAGCATTTT. Its protein is CASSWSHSNQPQHF.

The chain employs TRBV4-3 and TRBJ2-3, with a weak D call TRBD2 (5 bases). The germline gives CDR1 LGHNA, CDR2 YSLEER. The CDR3 loop spans 13 amino acids. Trimming pared 1 base from V and 4 bases from J, leaving 6 bases between. The CDR3 sequence is CASSQGRADTQYF. CDR3 in DNA: TGCGCCAGCAGCCAAGGGCGGGCAGATACGCAGTATTTT.

The DNA of the CDR3 is TGTGCCACCAGTGATGCCCAGGGGGCGAACACTGAAGCTTTCTTT. Translation: CATSDAQGANTEAFF. V usage is TRBV24-1 and J usage is TRBJ1-1, with 8 bases lining up with TRBD1. Germline V gene lookup returns CDR1 KGHDR and CDR2 SFDVKD. The CDR3 contains 15 residues. The V gene end was trimmed by 3 bases and the J gene end by 1 base; junction bases not matched to a gene: 3.

The chain employs TRBV3-1 (or the pseudogene TRBV3-2) and TRBJ1-2, with D hard to call. V dropped 1 base and J dropped 6 bases, with 12 bases sitting between them. The V gene's germline CDR1 is LGHDT and CDR2 YNNKEL (reference sequence). This CDR3 spans 14 amino acids. This CDR3 is CASSQGGGLNGYTF. The DNA of the CDR3 is TGTGCCAGCAGCCAAGGTGGAGGGTTAAATGGCTACACCTTC.

The chain has TRBV6-6 and TRBJ1-1; D ambiguous. The germline V gene has CDR1 MNHNY and CDR2 SVGAGI (reference sequence). Trimming removed 2 bases from V and 1 base from J, with 2 bases in between. The CDR3 runs to 12 residues. For the CDR3, the DNA is TGTGCCAGCAGTTACCGGAACACTGAAGCTTTCTTT. It is translated as CASSYRNTEAFF.

The CDR3 reads CASSQGRQSTGELFF. The CDR3 DNA follows: TGTGCCAGCAGCCAAGGAAGACAGTCCACCGGGGAGCTGTTTTTT. The V call is TRBV14, the J call TRBJ2-2; possibly TRBD1 for D (5 bases). The CDR3 loop spans 15 amino acids. Per germline, CDR1 SGHDN and CDR2 FVKESK. Trimming shortened V by 1 base and J by 4 bases, and 10 bases separated the two germline ends.

The chain combines TRBV6-1 with TRBJ1-1, with 7 bases aligning to TRBD1. The CDR3 is 13 residues long. J gave up 4 bases and V 10 bases, and 9 bases lay outside the gene matches. Germline V lookup: CDR1 MNHNS, CDR2 SASEGT. This chain's CDR3 is CANRDSSLTEAFF. The CDR3, as DNA: TGTGCCAACCGGGACAGTAGCCTCACTGAAGCTTTCTTT.

V usage is TRBV30 and J usage is TRBJ1-6, with D hard to call. Germline V CDR1 and CDR2: GTSNPN, SVGIG (reference sequence). The CDR3 is made up of 13 amino acids. V dropped 0 bases and J dropped 13 bases, with 13 bases sitting between them. The CDR3 nucleotides are TGTGCCTGGAGTGTACGTAGGGAGGCGCCCCTCCACTTT. Amino acids: CAWSVRREAPLHF.

The chain joins TRBV19 to TRBJ1-5; 10 bases are shared with TRBD1. Germline CDR1 reads LNHDA; CDR2 reads SQIVND (reference sequence). With V trimmed by 4 bases and J by 6 bases, 9 bases remained unmatched. The CDR3 has 16 amino acids. CDR3 loop: CASSTSLGTGAQPQHF. The CDR3, as DNA: TGTGCCAGTAGTACAAGCCTCGGGACAGGGGCTCAGCCCCAGCATTTT.

The count of this clone is one. The V gene is TRBV5-6, the J gene TRBJ2-3; D ambiguous. Germline V gene data show CDR1 as SGHDT and CDR2 as YYEEEE. The CDR3 loop spans 17 amino acids. Trimming removed 0 bases at V and 0 bases at J, with 14 bases between. In DNA, the CDR3 is TGTGCCAGCAGCTTGGTAACGTTTAGTGCTAGCACAGATACGCAGTATTTT. Translation: CASSLVTFSASTDTQYF.

The chain is built from TRBV9 and TRBJ2-3; 7 bases align to TRBD1. V was pared by 0 bases and J by 1 base, with 5 bases of the junction left unmatched. This CDR3 contains 16 residues. Germline V gives CDR1 SGDLS, CDR2 YYNGEE. CDR3 loop: CASSVDGQGGTDTQYF. CDR3 DNA: TGTGCCAGCAGCGTAGATGGGCAGGGGGGCACAGATACGCAGTATTTT. The whole variable domain, remainder taken from reference TRBV9 and TRBJ2-3, is DSGVTQTPKHLITATGQRVTLRCSPRSGDLSVYWYQQSLDQGLQFLIQYYNGEERAKGNILERFSAQQFPDLHSELNLSSLELGDSALYFCASSVDGQGGTDTQYFGPGTRLTVL.

This clone was counted between two and nine times. The chain joins TRBV10-3 to TRBJ2-2, with a tentative D call TRBD1 (6 bases). CDR3 length: 15 amino acids. Trimming took off 5 bases at V and 0 bases at J, with 10 bases between the two ends. Germline lookup yields CDR1 ENHRY and CDR2 SYGVKD. The CDR3 loop is CAISSDRPNTGELFF. Written as DNA, the CDR3 is TGTGCCATCAGTAGCGACAGGCCGAACACCGGGGAGCTGTTTTTT.

CDR3: CAWSVGGPQTQYF. CDR3 nucleotides: TGTGCCTGGAGTGTGGGGGGTCCGCAGACCCAGTACTTC. The J gene is TRBJ2-5, the V gene TRBV30; weak D call: TRBD2 (6 bases). The CDR3 covers 13 residues. V was trimmed by 0 bases and J by 6 bases, leaving 11 bases between them. CDR1 is GTSNPN and CDR2 is SVGIG in the germline V gene (reference sequence).

The V gene is TRBV29-1, the J gene TRBJ1-2; TRBD1 matches 7 bases. Germline V gives CDR1 SQVTM, CDR2 ANQGSEA. The CDR3 loop spans 12 amino acids. The junction had 4 bases not matched to a gene; V was cut back by 5 bases and J by 4 bases. The CDR3 DNA reads as TGCAGCGTTTACAGGGGTAGCTATGGCTACACCTTC. Its translation is CSVYRGSYGYTF.

This clone was counted between two and nine times. The chain uses TRBV9 and TRBJ1-1; no clear D gene. With 7 bases removed from V and 1 base from J, the gap between germline ends came to 8 bases. Germline lookup yields CDR1 SGDLS and CDR2 YYNGEE. This CDR3 is 12 amino acids long. The CDR3 DNA is TGTGCCAGCGGGGAGGGGAACACTGAAGCTTTCTTT. Protein sequence: CASGEGNTEAFF.

The genes are TRBV6-1 and TRBJ2-1; TRBD2 might be the D (5 bases). Looked up from germline, CDR1 is MNHNS and CDR2 is SASEGT. Trimming stripped 2 bases from V and 4 bases from J, with 15 bases between. This CDR3 comprises 16 residues. The CDR3 DNA reads as TGTGCCAGCAGTGAATCAGAGGGTGGAAAGTACAATGAGCAGTTCTTC. It specifies CASSESEGGKYNEQFF.

The chain recombines TRBV7-2 with TRBJ2-5; 11 bases are shared with TRBD2. V gave up 5 bases and J gave up 3 bases; unmatched junction bases: 8. CDR1 SGHTA and CDR2 FQGNSA come from the germline V gene. This CDR3 spans 16 amino acids. CDR3 nucleotide sequence: TGTGCCAGCAGCACCCGGAGACTAGCGGGAAAAGAGACCCAGTACTTC. Encoded protein: CASSTRRLAGKETQYF.

The chain is built from TRBV21-1 and TRBJ1-6; the table assigns TRBD1, which was not confirmed against the DNA. TRBV21-1 is classified as a pseudogene. The CDR3 consists of 16 residues. The CDR3 sequence is CASSKEGRGTDSPLHF. The CDR3 nucleotides are TGTGCCAGCAGCAAAGAGGGAAGGGGTACAGATTCACCCCTCCACTTT.

This rearrangement joins TRBV28 to TRBJ1-2; D might be TRBD1 (5 bases). V lost 3 bases and J 7 bases, leaving 15 bases between the germline ends. This CDR3 contains 14 residues. The germline V gene encodes CDR1 MDHEN and CDR2 SYDVKM. This chain's CDR3 is CASSFQGTSSGYTF. The CDR3 nucleotides are TGTGCCAGCAGTTTCCAGGGAACAAGCTCTGGCTACACCTTC.

This clone appeared once. This chain links TRBV9 with TRBJ2-1, with TRBD2 matching 8 bases. Germline CDR1 reads SGDLS; CDR2 reads YYNGEE. V lost 3 bases, J lost 6 bases, and 8 bases stayed unmatched. The CDR3 totals 15 residues. CDR3 sequence reads: CASSGGAGGLNEQFF. CDR3 DNA: TGTGCCAGCAGCGGTGGCGCGGGGGGCCTCAATGAGCAGTTCTTC. Together with reference TRBV9 and TRBJ2-1, the CDR3 gives the full variable domain: DSGVTQTPKHLITATGQRVTLRCSPRSGDLSVYWYQQSLDQGLQFLIQYYNGEERAKGNILERFSAQQFPDLHSELNLSSLELGDSALYFCASSGGAGGLNEQFFGPGTRLTVL.

The V call is TRBV5-1, the J call TRBJ1-2, with unresolved D. The ends were cut back, 8 bases at V and 2 bases at J, with 13 bases in the middle. The CDR3 consists of 13 residues. Germline V gene data show CDR1 as SGHRS and CDR2 as YFSETQ. CDR3 loop: CASTDTANYGYTF. CDR3 in DNA: TGCGCCAGTACCGACACGGCGAACTATGGCTACACCTTC.

The rearrangement joins TRBV28 to TRBJ1-1, with D possibly being TRBD1 (6 bases). Germline V gene sequence: CDR1 MDHEN, CDR2 SYDVKM. The CDR3 is 14 amino acids. Trimming shortened V by 5 bases and J by 4 bases, and 14 bases separated the two germline ends. The CDR3 loop is CASSPPTGTTEAFF. The CDR3 DNA follows: TGTGCCAGCAGTCCCCCCACAGGGACCACTGAAGCTTTCTTT.

The rearrangement links TRBV2 to TRBJ2-1, with D tentatively TRBD2 (5 bases). CDR1 is SNHLY, CDR2 FYNNEI, per germline. The CDR3 sequence is 16 residues long. V shed 4 bases and J shed 7 bases, with 20 bases lying between them. The CDR3 loop reads CASSGRGSPWLNEQFF. Written as DNA, the CDR3 is TGTGCCAGCAGTGGCCGGGGATCTCCCTGGTTAAATGAGCAGTTCTTC.

This rearrangement joins TRBV28 to TRBJ1-1; 7 bases align to TRBD1. The CDR3 totals 14 residues. CDR1 and CDR2 (germline): MDHEN, SYDVKM. The V and J ends lost 2 bases and 1 base, in that order; junction bases with no gene match: 1. CDR3 amino acids: CASSLGQENTEAFF. As DNA, the CDR3 is TGTGCCAGCAGTTTAGGACAGGAGAACACTGAAGCTTTCTTT.

This clone was observed a few times. The genes are TRBV15 and TRBJ1-2; a weak D match, TRBD1 (6 bases). The CDR3 totals 15 residues. The germline V gene has CDR1 LNHNV and CDR2 YYDKDF (reference sequence). Trimming left V 2 bases short and J 3 bases short, with 13 bases between. The CDR3 nucleotides are TGTGCCACCAGCAGAACGGCACAGGGCGACTATGGCTACACCTTC. It is translated as CATSRTAQGDYGYTF.

The CDR3 sequence is CASSTSSQGWPYNEQFF. The DNA of the CDR3 is TGTGCCAGCAGTACCTCCTCACAGGGGTGGCCCTACAATGAGCAGTTCTTC. This rearrangement joins TRBV28 to TRBJ2-1; TRBD1 matches 7 bases. Germline V CDR1 and CDR2: MDHEN, SYDVKM. The CDR3 spans 17 residues. V dropped 5 bases and J dropped 2; count of bases not matched to a gene: 12.